Listed below are T cell receptor beta chains from one sample, sequenced in a study of blood T cell repertoires in COVID-19. The assay was immunoSEQ multiplex PCR, and TCRdb's table has in-frame clones only and misses some. The table has over 250,000 clones, about nine tenths seen once. Specimen: PBMCs or T cells enriched from blood (not recorded which). The receptors were gathered from a woman aged 45-60 years who had recovered from COVID-19. The CDR3 runs from the conserved cysteine through the conserved F or W.

V gene	J gene	CDR3 protein
TRBV30	TRBJ1-1	CAWSPRGRRSTEAFF
TRBV7-2	TRBJ1-2	CASSIPGRLYGYTF
TRBV28	TRBJ1-1	CASRTTGEGTEAFF
TRBV13	TRBJ2-2	CASSSREGDISGELFF
TRBV7-9	TRBJ1-3	CASSLGQGAGNTIYF
TRBV7-2	TRBJ1-6	CASSLAQGGSPLHF
TRBV5-1	TRBJ2-5	CASSLAGVLREGRETQYF
TRBV29-1	TRBJ1-2	CSVDLGGKGGYTF
TRBV28	TRBJ2-7	CASSSLYEQYF
TRBV7-9	TRBJ2-3	CASSSWGLAQTDTQYF
TRBV4-1	TRBJ2-5	CASRSGVGETQYF
TRBV27	TRBJ1-1	CASKGDRTNTEAFF
TRBV6-1	TRBJ2-7	CASSETTGGYEQYF
TRBV6-5	TRBJ2-7	CASSYSRDRAGEQYF
TRBV9	TRBJ1-3	CASSASTGPPGNTIYF
TRBV6-2/TRBV6-3	TRBJ1-5	CASSPRDQPQHF
TRBV18	TRBJ1-1	CASSQGQLNTEAFF
TRBV27	TRBJ2-7	CASRGLASGSSYEQYF
TRBV7-8	TRBJ2-1	CASSLRSAGGQYNEQFF
TRBV2	TRBJ2-3	CASRREASSTDTQYF
TRBV5-4	TRBJ2-5	CASSFRGAQETQYF
TRBV18	TRBJ2-1	CASSPSSGDYNEQFF
TRBV7-2	TRBJ1-5	CASSESSSSNQPQHF
TRBV14	TRBJ2-2	CASSQTDRGWTGELFF
TRBV6-5	TRBJ2-7	CASNKVQGASYEQYF
TRBV29-1	TRBJ2-3	CSAGLDPTDTQYF
TRBV11-1	TRBJ1-4	CASSLTGGPADEKLFF
TRBV2	TRBJ2-7	CASSLLPGLGREQYF
TRBV7-9	TRBJ1-6	CASSLDRNNSPLHF
TRBV15	TRBJ1-4	CATSSRGAGARNEKLFF
TRBV27	TRBJ2-3	CASRRGLHTDTQYF
TRBV5-5	TRBJ1-2	CASSHTRGLGGYTF
TRBV29-1	TRBJ2-7	CSVIAGGGYEQYF
TRBV7-2	TRBJ2-7	CASSLGAGTNYEQYF
TRBV24-1	TRBJ2-7	CATNRRTGTTTYEQYF
TRBV18	TRBJ1-6	CASSPNGGSPLHF
TRBV19	TRBJ1-2	CASWSGVGYTF
TRBV24-1	TRBJ1-5	CATSDLQYNQPQHF
TRBV9	TRBJ2-1	CASSSRDSSYNEQFF
TRBV27	TRBJ2-3	CASSLLGNSGKSTDTQYF
TRBV5-1	TRBJ1-1	CASMVDMNTEAFF
TRBV5-6	TRBJ2-3	CASRLFDRDPSGTQYF
TRBV29-1	TRBJ2-7	CSAVRRGQSSYEQYF
TRBV19	TRBJ2-2	CASSIGRTGRITGELFF
TRBV19	TRBJ2-3	CASSSQGALGTDTQYF